This is a list of T cell receptor beta chains from one sample in a study of vaccination effects on CD4 cells after COVID-19. The protocol was immunoSEQ multiplex PCR, while the TCRdb copy is restricted to in-frame clones and leaves out a portion. The sample has approximately 70,000 clones, 65% to 85% seen once. The antigens of these receptors remain unknown. The material was CD4+ T cells from PBMCs cultured with HCoV-NL63 spike peptides, obtained before COVID-19 vaccination. These receptors were collected from a human donor who received a COVID-19 vaccine. Each CDR3 is given with its conserved first and last residue. The D gene is left open where the match is weak. Rows may omit the clone size; those that give it use once, few, many or a size class.

size	D	V	J	CDR3	DNA
few	TRBD2	TRBV5-4	TRBJ2-2	CASSLARAGGTGELFF	TGTGCCAGCAGCTTGGCGCGGGCGGGGGGCACCGGGGAGCTGTTTTTT
NA	NA	TRBV12-3/TRBV12-4	TRBJ1-6	CASSLAEGALHF	TGTGCCAGCAGTTTGGCCGAGGGGGCCCTCCACTTT
NA	TRBD1	TRBV11-2	TRBJ2-2	CASSRTGGSTGELFF	TGTGCCAGCAGCAGGACAGGGGGAAGCACCGGGGAGCTGTTTTTT
NA	NA	TRBV5-1	TRBJ1-3	CASSLASAALVGNTIYF	TGCGCCAGCAGCTTGGCTTCGGCGGCGTTAGTCGGAAACACCATATATTTT
NA	NA	TRBV27	TRBJ1-3	CASSLRLGNTIYF	TGTGCCAGCAGTTTACGCCTAGGAAACACCATATATTTT
NA	TRBD1	TRBV3-1/TRBV3-2	TRBJ2-3	CASSPGQGEDTQYF	TGTGCCAGCAGCCCCGGCCAGGGGGAAGATACGCAGTATTTT
NA	TRBD2	TRBV11-2	TRBJ2-3	CASSLVGLAGGHTDTQYF	TGTGCCAGCAGCTTAGTGGGGCTAGCGGGGGGCCACACAGATACGCAGTATTTT
NA	NA	TRBV9	TRBJ2-1	CASSIRGSSYNEQFF	TGTGCCAGTAGCATCCGCGGTAGCTCCTACAATGAGCAGTTCTTC
few	NA	TRBV14	TRBJ1-6	CASSIDSSYNSPLHF	TGTGCCAGCAGCATAGATAGCTCCTATAATTCACCCCTCCACTTT
NA	TRBD1	TRBV2	TRBJ2-5	CASSANRGRETQYF	TGTGCCAGCAGTGCGAACAGGGGCAGGGAGACCCAGTACTTC
few	NA	TRBV5-5	TRBJ2-5	CASSRGSPDQETQYF	TGTGCCAGCAGTCGTGGGTCCCCGGACCAAGAGACCCAGTACTTC
NA	NA	TRBV7-8	TRBJ2-3	CASSPGGMFTDTQYF	TGTGCCAGCAGCCCCGGGGGTATGTTCACAGATACGCAGTATTTT
NA	NA	TRBV18	TRBJ2-3	CASSPPEGITDTQYF	TGTGCCAGCTCACCTCCGGAGGGAATTACAGATACGCAGTATTTT
NA	NA	TRBV19	TRBJ2-2	CASRRLDTGELFF	TGTGCCAGTAGACGTTTAGACACCGGGGAGCTGTTTTTT
NA	NA	TRBV15	TRBJ2-1	CATSRDRSVSYNEQFF	TGTGCCACCAGCAGAGATAGGTCGGTCTCCTACAATGAGCAGTTCTTC
NA	TRBD1	TRBV5-1	TRBJ1-2	CASSLPTGGNYGYTF	TGCGCCAGCAGCTTGCCGACAGGGGGCAACTATGGCTACACCTTC
NA	NA	TRBV7-2	TRBJ1-6	CASSLYGGQNSPLHF	TGTGCCAGCAGCTTATATGGCGGGCAGAATTCACCCCTCCACTTT
few	TRBD1	TRBV5-1	TRBJ1-1	CASSTRQGATEAFF	TGCGCCAGCAGCACGAGACAGGGAGCCACTGAAGCTTTCTTT
NA	NA	TRBV3-1/TRBV3-2	TRBJ2-1	CASSQGGHNEQFF	TGTGCCAGCAGCCAGGGGGGGCACAATGAGCAGTTCTTC
once	NA	TRBV10-1	TRBJ2-5	CASSDNRETQYF	TGCGCCAGCAGTGACAATAGGGAGACCCAGTACTTC